This TCR beta chain appears in the sequencing data of a study of cytomegalovirus exposure and HLA in healthy donors. The CDR3 consists of 19 residues. Trimming removed 0 bases from V and 1 base from J; junction bases left unmatched: 8. Germline CDR1 MNHNS, CDR2 SASEGT. A word on this clone: Its antigen is currently unknown.

TCRdb keeps only in-frame clones here, not all; method: immunoSEQ multiplex PCR. The repertoire includes a few hundred thousand clones, 90% of them detected once, and 0.35% to 0.45% sits in the top ten. Broader study findings: One later analysis, an examination of the 100 to 150 validation repertoires, found that first-cohort TCR clusters tended to co-occur in them. A list of about 160 TCR beta chains associated with cytomegalovirus was given.

Material: PBMCs. The TCR originated in a woman between 18 and 30 years old in good health and CMV-seronegative. V gene TRBV6-1 combines with J gene TRBJ1-5; TRBD1 matches 11 bases. CDR3 coding DNA: TGTGCCAGCAGTGAAGCGTTTCCCCGGACAGGGGGCAGCAATCAGCCCCAGCATTTT. Translation: CASSEAFPRTGGSNQPQHF.